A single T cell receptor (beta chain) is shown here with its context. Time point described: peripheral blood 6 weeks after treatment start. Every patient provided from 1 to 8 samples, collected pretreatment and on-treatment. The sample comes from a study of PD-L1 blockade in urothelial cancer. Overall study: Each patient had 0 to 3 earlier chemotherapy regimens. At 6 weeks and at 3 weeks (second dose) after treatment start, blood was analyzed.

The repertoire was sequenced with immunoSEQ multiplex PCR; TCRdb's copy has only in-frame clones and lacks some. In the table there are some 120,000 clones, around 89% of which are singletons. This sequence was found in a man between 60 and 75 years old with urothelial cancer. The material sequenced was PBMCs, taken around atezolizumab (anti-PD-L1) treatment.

CDR3 DNA: TGTGCCAGCAGCTTCGGGACAGGGGAATTAAACACCATATATTTT. This sequence encodes CASSFGTGELNTIYF. This chain links TRBV5-6 with TRBJ1-3; 10 nucleotides line up with TRBD1. CDR3 length: 15 residues. Germline assignment: CDR1 SGHDT and CDR2 YYEEEE. The V gene end was trimmed by 2 bases and the J gene end by 6 bases; junction bases not matched to a gene: 5.